This T cell receptor (beta chain) was sequenced for a study of cytomegalovirus exposure and HLA in healthy donors (dated by TCRdb to the late 2010s). General notes on the study: In an earlier analysis of approximately 500 of the donors, approximately 300 Gb of sequence data and 95 million to 130 million unique TCR beta sequences from about 179 million T cells were reported. An early release covering roughly 640 HLA-typed donors comprised around 300 gigabases of sequencing data and around 80 million unique TCR sequences. Of the 300 to 400 genotyped donors, 65% to 90% fell in the genetic ancestry cluster associated with self-reported Caucasian donors. The study was designed to test whether signatures of past pathogen exposure could be identified by cataloging public T cell receptors. The study profiled the T cell repertoires of around 700 subjects by immunosequencing and related them to cytomegalovirus serostatus. Along with the 666-subject first cohort, a separate validation cohort of some 130 different subjects was used. The study combined high-throughput TCR immunosequencing, statistical association of individual TCRs with disease status, and machine learning to predict cytomegalovirus infection status. To study patterns of TCR occurrence, a later analysis re-analyzed previously published TCR beta repertoires from just over 650 donors and added high-resolution HLA genotyping. Rather than drawing on any new phenotypic data, the later analysis identified candidate immune exposures from TCR beta sequences and the way those sequences occurred across donors. In an earlier analysis of 587 of the donors, high-throughput TCR beta sequencing was used to judge whether each TCR beta V gene segment behaved as functional or pseudogenic. Alongside the repertoire data, information on donor age, sex, ethnicity and CMV serostatus was compiled. A later genetic analysis took genome-wide SNP genotypes for about 65% of the 666 donors and used that subset as a discovery cohort. All discovery cohort repertoires had been generated using a single sequencing platform. Both class I and class II loci were covered by HLA typing, at four-digit resolution. The number of typed donors differed by locus: 629-630 for A, B, C, DRB1 and DQB1; 500 to 550 for DQA1; some 590 for DPA1; and about 470 for DPB1. Four or five DR-DQ haplotypes were handled as single units for association and clustering because linkage in the cohort was strong. On average, roughly 200,000 unique TCR beta nucleotide sequences were sequenced per donor among fewer than 500 genotyped donors of the cohort, with roughly 18% of those sequences being non-productive.

The cohort consisted of hundreds of healthy bone marrow donors. At the time of sampling, every cohort member was nominally healthy, though immune exposures that went unrecorded were likely present. The donor was CMV seropositive and was included in the group of some 290 seropositive cohort members. A peripheral blood sample was provided by each donor, and peripheral blood mononuclear cells were used for TCR beta sequencing. The Qiagen DNeasy Blood Extraction Kit was used to extract genomic DNA from the blood cell samples. Receptor libraries were prepared by the immunoSEQ multiplex PCR assay. For the multiplex PCR, a mixture combining 60 forward primers for TCR Vbeta segments and 13 reverse primers for TCR Jbeta segments was used. Amplification of the CDR3 region of rearranged TCR beta genes was performed with a multiplex PCR assay on genomic DNA. Amplified TCR beta libraries were sequenced as 87-base-pair reads on the Illumina HiSeq System. As for the original processing: Across the 666 repertoires, a later analysis counted tens of millions of unique TCR beta chains, 9.5 million to 12 million of which were shared by at least two donors. Raw reads were error-corrected and collapsed into unique sequences by a nearest-neighbor algorithm in which closely related sequences were merged to remove PCR and sequencing errors. CDR3 sequences were aligned to IMGT reference sequences to assign V, D and J gene segments. For a sequence to be retained, a match of at least six nucleotides to both a V gene segment and a J gene segment was required. A rearrangement counted as productive if the CDR3 had no stop codons and remained in frame with V and J, and every other rearrangement counted as non-productive. Following IMGT convention, CDR3 was defined as the stretch from the second conserved V-encoded cysteine to the conserved J-encoded phenylalanine. The earlier analysis of a few hundred of the donors excluded any sequence lacking an unambiguous match to a single V gene segment. In an earlier analysis of almost 600 of the donors, a V segment was called functional when productive rearrangements were above 56.7%, and segregating when the standard deviation between donors exceeded 5%. To diagnose cytomegalovirus status from the catalog of TCR beta chain sequences, a statistical classification framework was built. A later analysis assigned V and J genes by comparing TCR nucleotide sequences with IMGT/GENE-DB human TR gene sequences. In a later analysis, CDR3 sequences and most-parsimonious VDJ recombination scenarios were assigned using the TCRdist pipeline. A later analysis defined each TCR beta chain by its CDR3 amino acid sequence plus V-gene family, and excluded reads lacking a unique V-gene family. In a later analysis, 500 to 700 highly shared, low-generation-probability nucleotide sequences were removed to address suspected cross-contamination and a sequencing artifact. For each public chain, a later analysis derived a clonal expansion index from normalized ranks of inferred template counts within each repertoire. Generation probabilities in a later analysis came from a VDJ recombination model fitted to out-of-frame rearrangements, and those results were checked against IGoR. In a later analysis, hypergeometric tests were used to score TCR-TCR, TCR-HLA and TCR-CMV co-occurrence, with a repertoire-size bias correction applied to TCR pairs. A later analysis estimated false discovery rates by permuting HLA or CMV assignments 20 times. In a later analysis, co-occurring TCRs were grouped with DBSCAN, and TCRdist sequence similarity was added when clustering was performed within HLA-allele-positive subsets. Repertoires with fewer than 30,000 or more than 120,000 public chains, plus five repertoires with anomalous nucleotide sharing, were excluded from co-occurrence clustering. TCRdb stores this immuneACCESS table with in-frame sequences only. Part of the clones is absent; in the studies checked, under half of the shortfall reflects unresolved V genes, and no reason is known for the rest. V, J and clone size reflect that table, while D and trimming were determined from the DNA. The sample data list 170,000 or so clones, and around 72% of these were observed just once. The ten largest account for approximately 3.4% of the sample.

In regard to this clone: Its target antigen remains unknown. Mismatch with germline at one junction end may stem from a read error.

The CDR3 runs 13 residues from the cysteine to the phenylalanine. Solely the CDR3 DNA is kept, with 39 bases framed from the first base. The germline V gene encodes CDR1 SSHAT and CDR2 FNYEAQ (reference sequence). Study-wide findings and limitations: The classifier was reported to diagnose cytomegalovirus status with high specificity and sensitivity in both the original cohort and the validation cohort. Roughly uniform sequencing depth across donors was assumed in presence/absence analyses, although this assumption may not hold. Broadly in line with IMGT annotations, most TCR beta V segments showed up in productive rearrangements about 87% or about 30% of the time in an earlier analysis of 587 of the donors. Because counts were too low, roughly 16 rarely observed V segments, including chromosome 9 orphons, were left out of the earlier analysis of about 620 of the donors. A group of highly shared sequence variants was considered likely to be a technical artifact of the sequencing pipeline. Compared with equally common non-associated chains, HLA-associated TCR beta chains in a later analysis were more clonally expanded and had lower generation probabilities. Most CMV-associated TCR beta chains appeared to be HLA-restricted in a later analysis, and the HLA associations seemed to be driven largely by CMV exposure. Correlated functional status among segregating V segments might be attributable to linkage disequilibrium, but an unknown experimental factor could not be ruled out. A further reported finding was that TCR beta sequences accurately predicted the HLA-A and HLA-B alleles for most subjects in the first cohort. An association between a missense DCLRE1C variant and V-gene and J-gene trimming of TCR beta chains was found in a later genetic analysis and replicated in an independent cohort. Because HLA typing was missing for some donors at each locus, association tests included only the typed subset. The authors suggested that the approach could potentially be extended to other disease states and immunological phenotypes. A total of fewer than 200 TCR beta chains were listed by the study as associated with cytomegalovirus. In vitro tests confirmed that a few of the cytomegalovirus-associated TCR beta chains recognize cytomegalovirus antigens. Immune exposure information for the cohort was limited to CMV serostatus. When HLA alleles, especially DR and DQ, strongly co-occurred, TCR associations were difficult to assign to individual alleles. A later analysis found that TCR association rates varied across HLA loci, with DRB1 alleles showing the most associated TCRs and HLA-C alleles the fewest. In a later genetic analysis, fewer N-insertions in productive TCRs were reported among donors in an Asian-associated ancestry cluster than the approximately 710-donor mean. The cohort was sequenced for TCR beta chains only, and without alpha or paired-chain data the features that could be detected were limited. Most TCR sequences were seen in very few donors, while some public TCRs were found in many individuals. A later analysis associated about 16,000 TCR beta sequences with specific HLA alleles at a false discovery rate of 0.05. In a later analysis, several top co-occurrence clusters were reported to appear linked to parvovirus B19, influenza, CMV and Epstein-Barr virus. The 87-base-pair reads could not distinguish some IMGT-functional V segments, including TRBV6-2 and TRBV6-3, so those segments were excluded.

The origin of this receptor is a woman aged 50 to 60 in good health and CMV-seropositive. Sequences were obtained from PBMCs. This receptor chain uses TRBV7-7 and TRBJ2-7; TRBD1 might be the D gene, on 6 matching bases. The CDR3 region has the sequence CASSPDSSYEQYF. The DNA is as follows: TGTGCTAGCAGCCCGGACAGTTCCTACGAGCAGTACTTC.